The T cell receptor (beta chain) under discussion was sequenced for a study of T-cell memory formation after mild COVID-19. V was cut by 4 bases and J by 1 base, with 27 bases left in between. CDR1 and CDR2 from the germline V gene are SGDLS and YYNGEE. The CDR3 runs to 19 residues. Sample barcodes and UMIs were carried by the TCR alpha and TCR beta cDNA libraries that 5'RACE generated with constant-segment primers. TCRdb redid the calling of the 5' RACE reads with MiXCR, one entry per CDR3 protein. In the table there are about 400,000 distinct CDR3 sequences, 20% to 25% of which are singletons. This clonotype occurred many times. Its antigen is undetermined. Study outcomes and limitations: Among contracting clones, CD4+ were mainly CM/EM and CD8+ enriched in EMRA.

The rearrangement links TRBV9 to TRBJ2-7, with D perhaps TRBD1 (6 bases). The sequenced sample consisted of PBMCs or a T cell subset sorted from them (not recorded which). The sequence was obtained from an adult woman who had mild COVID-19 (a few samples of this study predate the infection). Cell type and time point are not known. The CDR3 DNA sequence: TGTGCCAGCAGCCCAGGATCAATTTGGTCGGGACATTCTTCCTACGAGCAGTACTTC. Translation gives CASSPGSIWSGHSSYEQYF.